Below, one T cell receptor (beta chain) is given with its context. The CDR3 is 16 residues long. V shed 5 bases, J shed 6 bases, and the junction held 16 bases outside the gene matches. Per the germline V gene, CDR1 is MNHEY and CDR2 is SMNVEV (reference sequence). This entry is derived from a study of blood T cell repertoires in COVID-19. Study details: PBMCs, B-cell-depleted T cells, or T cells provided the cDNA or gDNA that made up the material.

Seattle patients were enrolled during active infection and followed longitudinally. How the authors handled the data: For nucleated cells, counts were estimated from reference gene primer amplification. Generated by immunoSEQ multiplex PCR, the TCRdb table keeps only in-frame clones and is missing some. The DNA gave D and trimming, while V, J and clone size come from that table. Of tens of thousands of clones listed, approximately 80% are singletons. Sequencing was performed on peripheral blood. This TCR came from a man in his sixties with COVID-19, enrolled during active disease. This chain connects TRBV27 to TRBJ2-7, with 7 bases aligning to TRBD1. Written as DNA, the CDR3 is TGTGCCAGCAGTATCCTGTCCGAGACAGGGTTCGTCGAGCAGTACTTC. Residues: CASSILSETGFVEQYF.